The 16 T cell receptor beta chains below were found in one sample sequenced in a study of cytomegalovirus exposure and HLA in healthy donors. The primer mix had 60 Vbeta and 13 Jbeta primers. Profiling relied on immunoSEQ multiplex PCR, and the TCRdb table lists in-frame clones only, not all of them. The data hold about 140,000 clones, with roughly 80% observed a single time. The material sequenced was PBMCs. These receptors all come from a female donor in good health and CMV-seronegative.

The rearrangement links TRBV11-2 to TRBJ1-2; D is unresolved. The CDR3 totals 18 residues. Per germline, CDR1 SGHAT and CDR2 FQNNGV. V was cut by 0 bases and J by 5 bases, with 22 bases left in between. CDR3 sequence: CASSLDFPPQSLVYGYTF. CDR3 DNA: TGTGCCAGCAGCTTAGATTTCCCTCCTCAATCACTGGTATATGGCTACACCTTC.

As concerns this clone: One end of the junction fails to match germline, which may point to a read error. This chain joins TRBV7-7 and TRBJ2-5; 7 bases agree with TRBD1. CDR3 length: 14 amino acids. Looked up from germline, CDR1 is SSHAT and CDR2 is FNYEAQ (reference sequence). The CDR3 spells CASSFTGDGETQYF. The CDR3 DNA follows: TGTGCTAGCAGCTTTACAGGGGATGGGGAGACCCAGTACTTC.

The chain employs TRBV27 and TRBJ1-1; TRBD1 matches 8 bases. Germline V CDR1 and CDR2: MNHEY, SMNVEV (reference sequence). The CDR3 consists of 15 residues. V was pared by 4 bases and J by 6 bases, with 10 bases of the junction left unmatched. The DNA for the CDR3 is TGTGCCAGCAGTTCCCTCCAGGGGGCTCGGGCTGAAGCTTTCTTT. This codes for CASSSLQGARAEAFF.

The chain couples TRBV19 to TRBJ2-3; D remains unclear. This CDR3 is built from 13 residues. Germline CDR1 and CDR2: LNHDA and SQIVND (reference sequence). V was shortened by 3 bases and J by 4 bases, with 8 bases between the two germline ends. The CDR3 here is CASSMTRADTQYF. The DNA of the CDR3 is TGTGCCAGTAGTATGACCCGGGCAGATACGCAGTATTTT.

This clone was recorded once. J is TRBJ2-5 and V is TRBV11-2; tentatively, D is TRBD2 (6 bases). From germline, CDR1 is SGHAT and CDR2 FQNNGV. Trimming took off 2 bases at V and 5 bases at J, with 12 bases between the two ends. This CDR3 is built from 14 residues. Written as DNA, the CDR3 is TGTGCCAGCAGCTTAAGGCCAGGGAGGGAGACCCAGTACTTC. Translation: CASSLRPGRETQYF.

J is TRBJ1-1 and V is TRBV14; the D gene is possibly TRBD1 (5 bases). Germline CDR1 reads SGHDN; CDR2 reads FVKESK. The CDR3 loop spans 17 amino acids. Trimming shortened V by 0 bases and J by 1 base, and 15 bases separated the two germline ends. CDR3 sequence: CASSQDAGPPRNTEAFF. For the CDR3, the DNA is TGTGCCAGCAGCCAAGATGCGGGACCCCCACGGAACACTGAAGCTTTCTTT.

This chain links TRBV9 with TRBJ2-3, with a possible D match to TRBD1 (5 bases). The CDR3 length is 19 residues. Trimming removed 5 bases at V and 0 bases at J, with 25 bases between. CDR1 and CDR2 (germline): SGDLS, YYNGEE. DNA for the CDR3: TGTGCCAGCAGTGTTCACCCCAGGACATCCGGATCCAGCACAGATACGCAGTATTTT. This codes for CASSVHPRTSGSSTDTQYF.

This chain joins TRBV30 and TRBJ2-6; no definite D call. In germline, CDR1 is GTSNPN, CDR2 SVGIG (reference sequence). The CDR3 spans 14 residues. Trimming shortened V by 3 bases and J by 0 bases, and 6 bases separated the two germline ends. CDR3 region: CAWSPVSGANVLTF. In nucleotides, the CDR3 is TGTGCCTGGAGCCCCGTCTCTGGGGCCAACGTCCTGACTTTC.

The CDR3 reads CASSFGQGADEQYF. In DNA form, the CDR3 reads TGTGCCAGCAGCTTCGGACAGGGTGCCGACGAGCAGTACTTC. The chain employs TRBV7-7 and TRBJ2-7, with 8 bases identical to TRBD1. From germline, CDR1 is SSHAT and CDR2 FNYEAQ (reference sequence). This CDR3 comprises 14 residues. The junction had 6 bases not matched to a gene; V was cut back by 3 bases and J by 5 bases.

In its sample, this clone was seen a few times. In DNA, the CDR3 is TGCAGCGCCCGGGGGTGGAACCAAGAGACCCAGTACTTC. Encoded protein: CSARGWNQETQYF. The chain uses TRBV29-1 and TRBJ2-5; possibly TRBD2 for D (6 bases). Between the trimmed V and J ends, which lost 7 bases and 0 bases, there was a span of 12 bases. Germline values: CDR1 SQVTM, CDR2 ANQGSEA. This CDR3 spans 13 amino acids.

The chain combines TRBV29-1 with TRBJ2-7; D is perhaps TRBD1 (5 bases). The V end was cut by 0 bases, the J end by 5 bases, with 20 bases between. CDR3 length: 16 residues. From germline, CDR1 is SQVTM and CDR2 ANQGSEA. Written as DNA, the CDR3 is TGCAGCGTTGAAGATCCCGACAGTCCTAATCAGAACGAGCAGTACTTC. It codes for CSVEDPDSPNQNEQYF.

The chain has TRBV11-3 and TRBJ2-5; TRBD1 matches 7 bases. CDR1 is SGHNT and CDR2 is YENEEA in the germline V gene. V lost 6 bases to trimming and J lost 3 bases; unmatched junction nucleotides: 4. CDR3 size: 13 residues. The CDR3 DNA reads TGTGCCAGCAGGCGACAGGGAGAAGAGACCCAGTACTTC. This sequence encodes CASRRQGEETQYF. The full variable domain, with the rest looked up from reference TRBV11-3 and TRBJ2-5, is EAGVVQSPRYKIIEKKQPVAFWCNPISGHNTLYWYLQNLGQGPELLIRYENEEAVDDSQLPKDRFSAERLKGVDSTLKIQPAELGDSAVYLCASRRQGEETQYFGPGTRLLVL.

Here the CDR3 DNA reads TGTGCCAGTAGTGCGGGGGTCTACGAGCAGTACTTC. This sequence encodes CASSAGVYEQYF. V is TRBV19 and J is TRBJ2-7; 7 bases agree with TRBD2. This CDR3 has 12 amino acids. V trimming: 5 bases; J trimming: 3 bases; junction bases outside the gene matches: 1. CDR1 is LNHDA and CDR2 is SQIVND in the germline V gene (reference sequence). Full variable domain (remainder filled in from reference TRBV19 and TRBJ2-7): DGGITQSPKYLFRKEGQNVTLSCEQNLNHDAMYWYRQDPGQGLRLIYYSQIVNDFQKGDIAEGYSVSREKKESFPLTVTSAQKNPTAFYLCASSAGVYEQYFGPGTRLTVT.

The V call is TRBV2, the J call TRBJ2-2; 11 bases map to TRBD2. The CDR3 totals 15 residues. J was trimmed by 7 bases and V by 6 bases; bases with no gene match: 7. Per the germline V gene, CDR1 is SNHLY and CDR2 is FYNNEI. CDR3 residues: CASRLAGGDIGELFF. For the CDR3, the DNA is TGTGCCAGCAGATTAGCGGGAGGGGACATCGGGGAGCTGTTTTTT. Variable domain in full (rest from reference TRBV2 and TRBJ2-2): EPEVTQTPSHQVTQMGQEVILRCVPISNHLYFYWYRQILGQKVEFLVSFYNNEISEKSEIFDDQFSVERPDGSNFTLKIRSTKLEDSAMYFCASRLAGGDIGELFFGEGSRLTVL.

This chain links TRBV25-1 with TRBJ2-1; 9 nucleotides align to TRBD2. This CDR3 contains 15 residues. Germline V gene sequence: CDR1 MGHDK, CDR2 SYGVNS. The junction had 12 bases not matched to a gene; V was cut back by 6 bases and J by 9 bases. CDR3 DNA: TGTGCCAGCAGATCCGCCGGGACTAGCTTTGGTGAGCAGTTCTTC. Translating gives CASRSAGTSFGEQFF.

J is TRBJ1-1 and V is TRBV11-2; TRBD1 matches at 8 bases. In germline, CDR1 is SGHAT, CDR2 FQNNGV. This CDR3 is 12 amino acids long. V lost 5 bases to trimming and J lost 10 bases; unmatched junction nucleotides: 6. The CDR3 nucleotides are TGTGCCAGCAGCGGGCGACAGGGGATAGCTTTCTTT. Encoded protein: CASSGRQGIAFF.